This T cell receptor beta chain was recovered during a study of T-cell reconstitution after alpha-beta-depleted transplantation in children. Preparation of the TCRbeta library was carried out with unique molecular identifiers. TCRdb reprocessed the PCR reads via MiXCR and lists one record per CDR3 protein. The data contain about 500,000 distinct CDR3 sequences, about 33% of them singletons. Trimming at V came to 2 bases and at J to 9 bases, leaving 9 bases not matched to a gene. CDR1 is SGHAT and CDR2 is FQDESV in the germline V gene (reference sequence). This CDR3 has 15 amino acids. The source was PBMCs from the stem cell graft donor, collected from the stem cell graft. The V gene is TRBV11-1, the J gene TRBJ2-1, with 8 bases lining up with TRBD2. The origin of this receptor is a human donor who donated a stem cell graft to a child with aplastic anemia. CDR3 bases: TGTGCCAGCAGCTTATCCCCGGGACTAGGGGTTGAGCAGTTCTTC. As protein: CASSLSPGLGVEQFF.